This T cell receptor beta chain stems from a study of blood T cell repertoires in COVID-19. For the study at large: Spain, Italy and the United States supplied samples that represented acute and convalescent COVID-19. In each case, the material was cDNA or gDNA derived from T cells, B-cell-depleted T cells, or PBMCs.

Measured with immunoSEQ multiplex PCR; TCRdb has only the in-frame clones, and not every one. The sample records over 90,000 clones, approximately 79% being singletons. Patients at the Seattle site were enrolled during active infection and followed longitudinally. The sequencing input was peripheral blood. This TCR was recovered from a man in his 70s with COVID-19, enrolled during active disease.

CDR3 region: CASSPTGGRNSPLHF. The CDR3, as DNA: TGTGCCAGCAGTCCGACAGGGGGCAGGAATTCACCCCTCCACTTT. V gene TRBV27 combines with J gene TRBJ1-6; 10 nucleotides match TRBD1. V dropped 5 bases and J dropped 7; count of bases not matched to a gene: 5. Germline V gene data show CDR1 as MNHEY and CDR2 as SMNVEV (reference sequence). The CDR3 spans 15 residues.